Sequencing of this T cell receptor beta chain was carried out in a study of blood T cell repertoires in COVID-19. Study summary: Samples came from the United States, Italy and Spain, spanning acute and convalescent COVID-19. PBMCs, B-cell-depleted T cells, or T cells provided the cDNA or gDNA that made up the material.

Study processing details: From reference gene primer amplification, estimates of nucleated cell counts were derived. Using immunoSEQ multiplex PCR, the repertoire was profiled, and TCRdb retains in-frame clones only, with some absent. V, J and clone size derive from that table, while D and trimming were established from the DNA sequence. The repertoire holds 65,000 to 80,000 clones, with almost 85% as singletons. Trimming took 3 bases from V and 4 from J; bases not matched to a gene: 6. Germline lookup yields CDR1 SNHLY and CDR2 FYNNEI. The CDR3 is 16 amino acids. The sample comprised peripheral blood. This sequence originates from a man aged 50 to 59 with acute or convalescent COVID-19. The chain couples TRBV2 to TRBJ2-5, with TRBD2 identical over 12 bases. DNA of the CDR3: TGTGCCAGCAGTGACGGTCTAGCGGGAGGGGCAGAGACCCAGTACTTC. It translates to CASSDGLAGGAETQYF. The variable domain in full, with the rest retrieved from reference TRBV2 and TRBJ2-5, is EPEVTQTPSHQVTQMGQEVILRCVPISNHLYFYWYRQILGQKVEFLVSFYNNEISEKSEIFDDQFSVERPDGSNFTLKIRSTKLEDSAMYFCASSDGLAGGAETQYFGPGTRLLVL.